The 15 T cell receptor beta chains given below trace back to one sample, sequenced in a study of cytomegalovirus exposure and HLA in healthy donors. Use of 60 Vbeta and 13 Jbeta primers characterized the PCR. Here immunoSEQ multiplex PCR was the method, and the copy in TCRdb shows in-frame clones only, minus some. The sample carries about 120,000 clones, around a tenth recorded once. What was sequenced was PBMCs. All receptors derive from a young man in good health and CMV-seronegative.

The gene calls are TRBV4-3 and TRBJ1-3; no definite D call. The CDR3 contains 16 residues. V lost 0 bases to trimming and J lost 4 bases, with 13 bases between them. Germline V gene sequence: CDR1 LGHNA, CDR2 YSLEER. The DNA for the CDR3 is TGCGCCAGCAGCCAAGAAACCGCCAGGCAAGGAAACACCATATATTTT. It yields the protein CASSQETARQGNTIYF.

This clone was seen a handful of times. The chain uses TRBV28 and TRBJ2-5, with D unresolved. The better agreement between TRBJ2-7 and the DNA end casts doubt on the J call. Germline loops: CDR1 MDHEN, CDR2 SYDVKM. CDR3 length equals 13 residues. The CDR3 protein is CASSEAQRYEQYF. For the CDR3, the DNA is TGTGCTTCTAGTGAGGCCCAGCGCTACGAGCAGTACTTC.

The V call is TRBV7-9, the J call TRBJ2-7, with D unclear. Between the trimmed V and J ends, which lost 8 bases and 7 bases, there was a span of 15 bases. CDR3 length: 12 amino acids. CDR1 is SEHNR and CDR2 is FQNEAQ in the germline V gene (reference sequence). The CDR3 DNA reads TGTGCCAGCGGGCAGGCCCCCCTTGAGCAGTACTTC. Amino acids: CASGQAPLEQYF.

This clone was seen a handful of times. The chain recombines TRBV7-9 with TRBJ1-4; 7 bases line up with TRBD1. The J segment lost 5 bases and the V segment lost 3 bases, leaving 3 bases of the junction unmatched. This CDR3 region has 14 residues. Germline V gene data show CDR1 as SEHNR and CDR2 as FQNEAQ (reference sequence). CDR3 DNA sequence: TGTGCCAGCAGCTTTAGGACAGGAAATGAAAAACTGTTTTTT. This translates into CASSFRTGNEKLFF.

The V and J genes are TRBV7-3 and TRBJ2-2, with D hard to call. The V end lost 5 bases, the J end lost 5 bases, and 12 bases lay between the germline ends. Looked up from germline, CDR1 is SGHTA and CDR2 is FQGTGA. The CDR3 extends over 14 amino acids. The CDR3 DNA reads TGTGCCAGCAGCCCGAACACAGATACCGGGGAGCTGTTTTTT. It is translated as CASSPNTDTGELFF. Using reference TRBV7-3 and TRBJ2-2 for the parts outside the CDR3, the full variable domain is GAGVSQTPSNKVTEKGKYVELRCDPISGHTALYWYRQSLGQGPEFLIYFQGTGAADDSGLPNDRFFAVRPEGSVSTLKIQRTERGDSAVYLCASSPNTDTGELFFGEGSRLTVL.

This clone has more than one count but fewer than ten. V gene TRBV5-1 combines with J gene TRBJ2-2; D is ambiguous. The CDR3 contains 14 residues. Germline values: CDR1 SGHRS, CDR2 YFSETQ. Trimming cost V 3 bases and J 2 bases, with 8 bases left between them. CDR3 sequence (DNA): TGCGCCAGCAGCTCAACTGTCAACACCGGGGAGCTGTTTTTT. Protein sequence: CASSSTVNTGELFF.

This clone has only a few counts. For the CDR3, the DNA is TGTGCCAGCAGCCCCAGGGGAGTGGGGTACGAGCAGTACTTC. Amino acids: CASSPRGVGYEQYF. V gene TRBV28 combines with J gene TRBJ2-7, with D possibly being TRBD1 (6 bases). V dropped 6 bases and J dropped 4 bases, with 16 bases sitting between them. Germline assignment: CDR1 MDHEN and CDR2 SYDVKM. This CDR3 is 14 amino acids long.

V is TRBV11-2 and J is TRBJ2-6; a possible D gene is TRBD1 (5 bases). Trimming removed 5 bases from V and 13 bases from J, with 18 bases in between. CDR3 length: 14 amino acids. Germline CDR1 is SGHAT and CDR2 is FQNNGV. The CDR3 nucleotides read TGTGCCAGCAGCGCGAAAAACAGGCCCTGGGTCCTGACTTTC. Amino acids: CASSAKNRPWVLTF.

This clone has just a few counts. The genes are TRBV7-9 and TRBJ2-5; TRBD2 aligns across 7 bases. Germline assignment: CDR1 SEHNR and CDR2 FQNEAQ (reference sequence). J gave up 0 bases and V 3 bases, and 1 base lay outside the gene matches. The CDR3 runs 14 residues. The CDR3 DNA sequence: TGTGCCAGCAGCTTGGGACTATACCAAGAGACCCAGTACTTC. This encodes CASSLGLYQETQYF.

This clone was seen a few times. This sequence joins TRBV7-2 and TRBJ2-3; D is possibly TRBD2 (6 bases). Germline V gene sequence: CDR1 SGHTA, CDR2 FQGNSA. Trimming removed 3 bases from V and 5 bases from J, with 9 bases in between. CDR3 length: 13 residues. The CDR3: CASSFTGEDTQYF. The CDR3 nucleotides read TGTGCCAGCAGCTTCACGGGAGAAGATACGCAGTATTTT.

The chain carries TRBV14 and TRBJ1-3; D may be TRBD1 (6 bases). V was pared by 4 bases and J by 4 bases, with 14 bases between. The CDR3 extends over 15 amino acids. Looked up from germline, CDR1 is SGHDN and CDR2 is FVKESK. In DNA, the CDR3 is TGTGCCAGCAGCCCCGGTAGGGGGTTCGGAAACACCATATATTTT. Translating gives CASSPGRGFGNTIYF. The whole variable domain, remainder taken from reference TRBV14 and TRBJ1-3, is EAGVTQFPSHSVIEKGQTVTLRCDPISGHDNLYWYRRVMGKEIKFLLHFVKESKQDESGMPNNRFLAERTGGTYSTLKVQPAELEDSGVYFCASSPGRGFGNTIYFGEGSWLTVV.

The chain recombines TRBV10-3 with TRBJ1-1; tentatively, D is TRBD1 (5 bases). The ends were cut back, 7 bases at V and 4 bases at J, with 13 bases in the middle. The CDR3 is 13 amino acids. CDR1 ENHRY and CDR2 SYGVKD come from the germline V gene. CDR3 loop: CAITRDEVTEAFF. For the CDR3, the DNA is TGTGCCATCACCAGGGATGAGGTCACTGAAGCTTTCTTT.

The chain couples TRBV6-5 to TRBJ2-7, with 9 positions matching TRBD1. With V trimmed by 0 bases and J by 6 bases, 6 bases remained unmatched. In germline, CDR1 is MNHEY, CDR2 SVGAGI. The CDR3 is made up of 15 amino acids. In nucleotides, the CDR3 is TGTGCCAGCAGTTACTCAGGGACAGGGAATCGCGAGCAGTACTTC. This sequence encodes CASSYSGTGNREQYF.

The chain couples TRBV6-5 to TRBJ1-6; 8 positions match TRBD1. V was pared by 4 bases and J by 10 bases, with 6 bases of the junction left unmatched. The CDR3 length is 14 residues. Germline CDR1 is MNHEY and CDR2 is SVGAGI. The DNA of the CDR3 is TGTGCCAGCAGTTCCGGACAGGGAGGGTCACCCCTCCACTTT. Amino acid sequence: CASSSGQGGSPLHF.

This clone was detected only a few times. This chain uses TRBV19 with TRBJ2-6, with D possibly TRBD1 on 6 matching bases. Germline loops: CDR1 LNHDA, CDR2 SQIVND (reference sequence). V lost 10 bases to trimming and J lost 4 bases, with 14 bases between them. CDR3 size: 14 residues. This CDR3 is CATTGPTGANVLTF. For the CDR3, the DNA is TGTGCCACAACAGGGCCGACCGGGGCCAACGTCCTGACTTTC.